This T cell receptor (beta chain) was sequenced for a study of blood T cell repertoires in COVID-19. On the study more broadly: The United States, Italy and Spain supplied acute and convalescent COVID-19 samples. PBMCs, B-cell-depleted T cells, or T cells provided the cDNA or gDNA that made up the material.

Under the authors' procedure: How many nucleated cells were present was estimated from reference gene primer amplification. Sequencing used immunoSEQ multiplex PCR; TCRdb keeps in-frame clones, though not all of them. Clonal size and the V and J genes are those of that table, whereas D and trimming came from the DNA. The sample comprises 300,000 to 350,000 clones, about nine tenths of which are singletons, and approximately 2.2% rests with the top ten. CDR3 length equals 14 residues. The V and J ends lost 1 base and 2 bases respectively, with 6 bases between them. CDR1 is MNHEY and CDR2 is SMNVEV in the germline V gene (reference sequence).

The chain combines TRBV27 with TRBJ2-1; unclear D gene. The sequence was collected from a man aged 18 to 29 with active or convalescent COVID-19. Material for sequencing was peripheral blood. CDR3 nucleotides: TGTGCCAGCAGTTTATGGGCTACCTACAATGAGCAGTTCTTC. It is translated as CASSLWATYNEQFF.